These 15 T cell receptor beta chains came from one sample sequenced in a study of T cell changes during pregnancy in multiple sclerosis. Some clones are missing from TCRdb's copy, which holds only in-frame ones; the method was immunoSEQ multiplex PCR. The table shows about 80,000 clones, with 85% to 95% occurring only once. The sample consisted of CD4+ T cells from peripheral blood mononuclear cells, taken before pregnancy. The receptor source for this set is a female donor with multiple sclerosis, enrolled in a pregnancy study.

This rearrangement joins TRBV5-1 to TRBJ2-1; 10 positions agree with TRBD2. The CDR3 sequence is 16 residues long. With 5 bases clipped from V and 4 bases from J, the junction kept 9 bases outside the gene matches. CDR1 and CDR2 (germline): SGHRS, YFSETQ. The CDR3 protein is CASRDLTSGEYNEQFF. The CDR3, as DNA: TGCGCCAGCAGGGACTTAACTAGCGGGGAGTACAATGAGCAGTTCTTC. The complete variable domain, with remaining parts taken from reference TRBV5-1 and TRBJ2-1, reads KAGVTQTPRYLIKTRGQQVTLSCSPISGHRSVSWYQQTPGQGLQFLFEYFSETQRNKGNFPGRFSGRQFSNSRSEMNVSTLELGDSALYLCASRDLTSGEYNEQFFGPGTRLTVL.

This chain connects TRBV9 to TRBJ2-7, with a tentative D call TRBD1 (5 bases). The germline V gene has CDR1 SGDLS and CDR2 YYNGEE. V dropped 5 bases and J dropped 2 bases, with 17 bases sitting between them. This CDR3 spans 15 amino acids. As DNA, the CDR3 is TGTGCCAGCAGTCTCGAGGACACTGGGACCTACGAGCAGTACTTC. Protein sequence: CASSLEDTGTYEQYF.

The chain employs TRBV7-3 and TRBJ2-2; perhaps TRBD1 as D (6 bases). CDR3 length: 14 residues. CDR1 is SGHTA and CDR2 is FQGTGA in the germline V gene. Between the trimmed V and J ends, which lost 4 bases and 5 bases, there was a span of 11 bases. CDR3 amino acids: CASSSQGETGELFF. In DNA, the CDR3 is TGTGCCAGCAGCTCACAGGGAGAGACCGGGGAGCTGTTTTTT. Based on the CDR3 plus reference TRBV7-3 and TRBJ2-2, the full variable domain is GAGVSQTPSNKVTEKGKYVELRCDPISGHTALYWYRQSLGQGPEFLIYFQGTGAADDSGLPNDRFFAVRPEGSVSTLKIQRTERGDSAVYLCASSSQGETGELFFGEGSRLTVL.

V is TRBV7-6 and J is TRBJ1-4; a possible D gene is TRBD1 (6 bases). Trimming removed 2 bases at V and 8 bases at J, with 12 bases between. Germline CDR1 reads SGHVS; CDR2 reads FNYEAQ. There are 14 residues in the CDR3. The CDR3 DNA reads TGTGCCAGCAGCTTAAGCGGGGGCGCAGAAAAACTGTTTTTT. Translating gives CASSLSGGAEKLFF.

The count of this clone is one. The chain couples TRBV30 to TRBJ1-1; TRBD1 aligns across 7 bases. Looked up from germline, CDR1 is GTSNPN and CDR2 is SVGIG (reference sequence). The CDR3 extends over 15 amino acids. V shed 3 bases and J 3 bases; nucleotides not matched to a gene: 10. CDR3: CAWSKGAGGDTEAFF. CDR3 in DNA: TGTGCCTGGAGCAAAGGGGCAGGGGGAGACACTGAAGCTTTCTTT.

The CDR3 sequence: CASSYGGTDTQYF. The CDR3 DNA sequence: TGTGCCAGCAGTTACGGGGGGACAGATACGCAGTATTTT. This chain uses TRBV6-5 with TRBJ2-3, with TRBD2 as a possible D gene (6 bases). CDR1 and CDR2 from the germline V gene are MNHEY and SVGAGI. V was pared by 2 bases and J by 3 bases, with 6 bases between. This CDR3 is 13 amino acids long.

The chain uses TRBV19 and TRBJ1-3; a possible D gene is TRBD1 (5 bases). CDR1 and CDR2 (germline): LNHDA, SQIVND (reference sequence). The ends were cut back, 7 bases at V and 8 bases at J, with 18 bases in the middle. The CDR3 covers 14 residues. The CDR3 is CASTLGTGAHTIYF. CDR3 sequence (DNA): TGTGCCAGTACCCTGGGGACTGGGGCACACACCATATATTTT.

J is TRBJ1-1 and V is TRBV27; 7 positions match TRBD1. With V trimmed by 5 bases and J by 4 bases, 10 bases remained unmatched. CDR3 length equals 15 residues. Germline V lookup: CDR1 MNHEY, CDR2 SMNVEV (reference sequence). The CDR3 DNA is TGTGCCAGCAGTACCCGACAGGGTCAGTCCACTGAAGCTTTCTTT. Translating it yields CASSTRQGQSTEAFF.

This chain uses TRBV5-1 with TRBJ2-2; D unresolved. The V and J ends lost 4 bases and 7 bases respectively, with 11 bases between them. From germline, CDR1 is SGHRS and CDR2 YFSETQ. There are 13 residues in the CDR3. The CDR3 is CASSDSGGGELFF. In nucleotides, the CDR3 is TGCGCCAGCAGCGACTCGGGTGGCGGGGAGCTGTTTTTT.

This clone was picked up a small number of times. V is TRBV7-2 and J is TRBJ2-1, with a possible D match to TRBD1 (6 bases). The CDR3 totals 15 residues. Germline V gene sequence: CDR1 SGHTA, CDR2 FQGNSA. The V gene lost 5 bases and the J gene lost 4 bases, with 15 bases spanning the gap. The DNA for the CDR3 is TGTGCCAGCAGCCTAGAGGGGGACGGTTACAATGAGCAGTTCTTC. It encodes CASSLEGDGYNEQFF.

The chain recombines TRBV5-4 with TRBJ2-1; TRBD2 is a possible D gene (5 bases). CDR3 length equals 16 residues. The germline V gene encodes CDR1 SGHNT and CDR2 YYREEE (reference sequence). V was clipped by 3 bases and J by 10 bases, with 23 bases between them. In DNA, the CDR3 is TGTGCCAGCAGCTCCTCCACGGGAAACCCTCACGGGGAGCAGTTCTTC. Residues: CASSSSTGNPHGEQFF.

CDR3 DNA sequence: TGTGCCAGTAGTATGAGGGGGCTAGGTGAAAAACTGTTTTTT. Protein product: CASSMRGLGEKLFF. The genes are TRBV19 and TRBJ1-4, with 7 bases lining up with TRBD1. V shed 3 bases, J shed 7 bases, and the junction held 5 bases outside the gene matches. CDR1 and CDR2 from the germline V gene are LNHDA and SQIVND (reference sequence). The CDR3 loop spans 14 amino acids.

In its sample, this clone was seen once. This chain links TRBV6-1 with TRBJ1-1, with a possible D match to TRBD1 (6 bases). Germline loops: CDR1 MNHNS, CDR2 SASEGT. The CDR3 is 14 residues long. The V end was cut by 3 bases, the J end by 5 bases, with 13 bases between. For the CDR3, the DNA is TGTGCCAGCAGTGATTTACAGGGAAGGACTGAAGCTTTCTTT. Residues: CASSDLQGRTEAFF.

The rearrangement uses TRBV18 and TRBJ2-1, with a possible D match to TRBD2 (6 bases). The germline V and J ends were trimmed by 6 bases and 5 bases, with 11 bases remaining between them. The CDR3 is made up of 13 amino acids. Germline V gene lookup returns CDR1 KGHSH and CDR2 LQKENI. This CDR3 is CASSERADNEQFF. The CDR3 DNA reads as TGTGCCAGCTCCGAGCGGGCGGACAATGAGCAGTTCTTC.

CDR3 bases: TGTGCCAGCAGCGGGGAGGTAGACACTGAAGCTTTCTTT. This sequence encodes CASSGEVDTEAFF. The gene calls are TRBV9 and TRBJ1-1; no clear D gene. The CDR3 has 13 amino acids. V lost 3 bases, J lost 3 bases, and 9 bases lay in between. Per germline, CDR1 SGDLS and CDR2 YYNGEE.